What follows are 4 T cell receptor beta chains derived from one specimen sequenced in a study of monozygotic twins with inflammatory bowel disease. TCRdb reanalyzed the 5' RACE reads, giving one entry per CDR3 protein sequence and no DNA. The sample totals approximately 400,000 distinct CDR3 sequences. Sequencing used blood. These receptors were taken from a human donor with ulcerative colitis or Crohn's disease, or a healthy co-twin of an affected twin (not recorded which).

The chain uses TRBV2 and TRBJ2-7; TCRdb proposes TRBD1, but this gene call is untestable without DNA. The CDR3 loop spans 14 amino acids. Per the germline V gene, CDR1 is SNHLY and CDR2 is FYNNEI. CDR3 loop: CASSGGQGTYEQYF.

The chain employs TRBV20-1 and TRBJ1-4; the D call of TRBD1 rests on TCRdb alone, since no DNA is present to check it. Germline V lookup: CDR1 DFQATT, CDR2 SNEGSKA (reference sequence). The CDR3 runs 14 residues. The CDR3 loop reads CALDGGTTNEKLFF.

V is TRBV5-1 and J is TRBJ2-3; TCRdb indicates TRBD2, and absent DNA this call remains unverified. From germline, CDR1 is SGHRS and CDR2 YFSETQ. CDR3 length: 14 amino acids. The chain's CDR3 is CASRSGRSTDTQYF.

J is TRBJ2-5 and V is TRBV14; TCRdb's D gene call, TRBD2, goes unchecked for lack of DNA. This CDR3 is built from 14 residues. Germline values: CDR1 SGHDN, CDR2 FVKESK. CDR3 in amino acids: CASSQERGLETQYF.